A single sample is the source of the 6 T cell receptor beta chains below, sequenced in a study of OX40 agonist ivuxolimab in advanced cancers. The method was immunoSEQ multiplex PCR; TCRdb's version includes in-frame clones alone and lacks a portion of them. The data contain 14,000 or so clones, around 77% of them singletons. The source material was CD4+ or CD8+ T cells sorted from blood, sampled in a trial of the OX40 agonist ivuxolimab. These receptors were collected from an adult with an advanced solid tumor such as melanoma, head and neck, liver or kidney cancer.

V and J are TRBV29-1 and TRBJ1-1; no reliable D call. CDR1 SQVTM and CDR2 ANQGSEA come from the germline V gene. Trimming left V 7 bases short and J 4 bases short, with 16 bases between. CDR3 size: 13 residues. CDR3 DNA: TGCAGCGCCAGCGAGGGAGGTGTCACTGAAGCTTTCTTT. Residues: CSASEGGVTEAFF.

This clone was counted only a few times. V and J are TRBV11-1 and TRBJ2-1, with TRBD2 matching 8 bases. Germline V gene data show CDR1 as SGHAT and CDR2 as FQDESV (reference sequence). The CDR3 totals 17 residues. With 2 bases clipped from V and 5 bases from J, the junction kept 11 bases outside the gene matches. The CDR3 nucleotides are TGTGCCAGCAGCTTACCTTTTCGGGGGGGTCAGGACAATGAGCAGTTCTTC. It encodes CASSLPFRGGQDNEQFF.

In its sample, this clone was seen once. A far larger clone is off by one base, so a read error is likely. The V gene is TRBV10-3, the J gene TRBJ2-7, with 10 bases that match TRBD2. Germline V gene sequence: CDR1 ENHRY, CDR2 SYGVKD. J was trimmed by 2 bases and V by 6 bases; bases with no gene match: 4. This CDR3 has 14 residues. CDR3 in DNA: TGTGCCATCAGCCCCGGACTAGCGGCCTACGAGCAGTACTTC. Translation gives CAISPGLAAYEQYF.

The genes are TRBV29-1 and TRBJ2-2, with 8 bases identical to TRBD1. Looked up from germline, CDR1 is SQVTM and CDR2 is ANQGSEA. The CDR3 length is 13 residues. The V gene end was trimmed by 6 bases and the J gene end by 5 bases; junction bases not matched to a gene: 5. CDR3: CSVLQGVTGELFF. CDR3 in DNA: TGCAGCGTGCTACAGGGGGTAACCGGGGAGCTGTTTTTT.

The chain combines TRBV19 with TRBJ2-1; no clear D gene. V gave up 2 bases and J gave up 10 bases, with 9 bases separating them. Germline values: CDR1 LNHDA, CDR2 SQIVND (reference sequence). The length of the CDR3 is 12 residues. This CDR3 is CASSISRFEQFF. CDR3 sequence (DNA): TGTGCCAGTAGTATATCTAGGTTCGAGCAGTTCTTC.

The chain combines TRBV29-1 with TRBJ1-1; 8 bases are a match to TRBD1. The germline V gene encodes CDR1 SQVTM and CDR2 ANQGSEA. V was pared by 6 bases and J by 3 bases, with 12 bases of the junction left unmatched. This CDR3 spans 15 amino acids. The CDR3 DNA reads TGCAGCGTGGGAATACGGACAGGGTGGGACACTGAAGCTTTCTTT. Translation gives CSVGIRTGWDTEAFF. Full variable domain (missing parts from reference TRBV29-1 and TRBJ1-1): SAVISQKPSRDICQRGTSLTIQCQVDSQVTMMFWYRQQPGQSLTLIATANQGSEATYESGFVIDKFPISRPNLTFSTLTVSNMSPEDSSIYLCSVGIRTGWDTEAFFGQGTRLTVV.